This is a list of T cell receptor beta chains from one sample in a study of blood T cells in healthy people across ages. One entry per CDR3 protein results from TCRdb running MiXCR on the 5' RACE reads. The data hold hundreds of thousands of distinct CDR3 sequences, with about 42% observed a single time. The sequenced sample was blood. All receptors come from a man older than 75 in good health. CDR3s include the opening cysteine and the closing phenylalanine or tryptophan. The D gene is left open where the match is weak. Rows give clone size only sometimes, using once, few, many, or a class for an expanded clone.

len	v_gene	d_gene	j_gene	abundance	CDR3aa	CDR3nt
16	TRBV6-5	NA	TRBJ1-2	NA	CASSYLIRRRLYGYTF	TGTGCCAGCAGTTACCTGATCAGACGCCGATTGTATGGCTACACCTTC
15	TRBV4-1	TRBD2	TRBJ2-7	NA	CASSHGLAGVGEQYF	TGCGCCAGCAGCCACGGACTAGCGGGAGTGGGCGAGCAGTACTTC
13	TRBV27	NA	TRBJ2-7	few	CASRSTRGNEQYF	TGTGCCAGCAGATCCACACGGGGAAACGAGCAGTACTTC
15	TRBV14	NA	TRBJ2-1	NA	CASSQAWGIPDEQFF	TGTGCCAGCAGCCAAGCTTGGGGCATCCCCGATGAGCAGTTCTTC
15	TRBV20-1	TRBD2	TRBJ2-5	many	CSAREPLAGVETQYF	TGCAGTGCTAGAGAACCACTAGCGGGAGTGGAGACCCAGTACTTC
12	TRBV24-1	NA	TRBJ2-5	few	CATKGLQETQYF	TGTGCCACCAAAGGACTCCAAGAGACCCAGTACTTC
13	TRBV14	NA	TRBJ1-1	NA	CASSQLPYTEAFF	TGTGCCAGCAGCCAGCTGCCGTACACTGAAGCTTTCTTT
16	TRBV28	NA	TRBJ2-2	NA	CASSSSQGRGPGELFF	TGTGCCAGCAGTTCCTCACAGGGCAGGGGACCCGGGGAGCTGTTTTTT
16	TRBV12-3/TRBV12-4	NA	TRBJ1-1	few	CASSHPPGFKNTEAFF	TGTGCCAGCAGCCACCCACCGGGATTTAAAAACACTGAAGCTTTCTTT
15	TRBV6-6	NA	TRBJ2-3	NA	CASSYRDRSTDTQYF	TGTGCCAGCAGTTACCGAGACAGAAGCACAGATACGCAGTATTTT
18	TRBV4-2	TRBD2	TRBJ2-1	few	CASSQGGGPAGTYNEQFF	TGTGCCAGCAGCCAAGGGGGGGGTCCAGCGGGGACCTACAATGAGCAGTTCTTC
18	TRBV3-1	TRBD2	TRBJ2-7	NA	CASSQVTSGRPHYNEQYF	TGTGCCAGCAGCCAAGTGACTAGCGGGAGGCCCCACTACAATGAGCAGTACTTC
18	TRBV28	TRBD1	TRBJ2-2	NA	CASSTPTTGQGPLGELFF	TGTGCCAGCAGTACACCTACGACGGGACAGGGTCCCCTCGGGGAGCTGTTTTTT
18	TRBV7-6	TRBD2	TRBJ2-7	once	CASSSSGASGYSSYEQYF	TGTGCCAGCAGCTCCAGCGGCGCTAGCGGTTATAGTTCCTACGAGCAGTACTTC
16	TRBV7-3	TRBD2	TRBJ2-3	NA	CASSPMGGGSTDTQYF	TGTGCCAGCAGCCCGATGGGGGGGGGGAGCACAGATACGCAGTATTTT
17	TRBV10-3	NA	TRBJ2-3	NA	CAISEGLGGASTDTQYF	TGTGCCATCAGTGAGGGGCTTGGAGGAGCAAGCACAGATACGCAGTATTTT
16	TRBV5-6	TRBD1	TRBJ1-1	few	CASSRGTGRGNTEAFF	TGTGCCAGCAGCCGAGGGACAGGCCGTGGGAACACTGAAGCTTTCTTT
15	TRBV2	TRBD2	TRBJ2-7	NA	CASKSVGRAPYEQYF	TGTGCCAGCAAGAGTGTCGGGAGGGCCCCCTACGAGCAGTACTTC
12	TRBV20-1	NA	TRBJ2-5	few	CSALRGGETQYF	TGCAGTGCCCTCAGAGGGGGGGAGACCCAGTACTTC
11	TRBV29-1	NA	TRBJ1-1	few	CSVAEQVEAFF	TGCAGCGTTGCAGAACAGGTTGAAGCTTTCTTT
11	TRBV6-1	NA	TRBJ1-5	NA	CASSEFQPQHF	TGTGCCAGCAGTGAATTCCAGCCCCAGCATTTT
16	TRBV6-5	NA	TRBJ2-3	NA	CASSYSVSPSTDTQYF	TGTGCCAGCAGTTACTCTGTGTCACCGAGCACAGATACGCAGTATTTT
14	TRBV4-2	NA	TRBJ1-2	NA	CASSQDVYSYGYTF	TGTGCCAGCAGCCAAGATGTGTACAGCTATGGCTACACCTTC
10	TRBV20-1	NA	TRBJ2-3	NA	CSARDHTQYF	TGCAGTGCTAGAGATCATACGCAGTATTTT
12	TRBV14	NA	TRBJ2-3	NA	CASSQMTDTQYF	TGTGCCAGCAGCCAAATGACAGATACGCAGTATTTT
16	TRBV6-1	TRBD2	TRBJ2-5	once	CASSPGPAGTQETQYF	TGTGCCAGCAGTCCGGGACCAGCGGGGACCCAAGAGACCCAGTACTTC
14	TRBV5-1	NA	TRBJ2-1	NA	CASSGTNSYKEQFF	TGCGCCAGTTCCGGGACAAACTCCTACAAGGAGCAGTTCTTC
14	TRBV7-2	NA	TRBJ2-5	few	CASSVWTKLETQYF	TGTGCCAGCAGCGTGTGGACAAAGCTAGAGACCCAGTACTTC
11	TRBV20-1	NA	TRBJ2-7	NA	CSARTVNEQYF	TGCAGTGCTCGGACTGTTAACGAGCAGTACTTC
14	TRBV7-2	NA	TRBJ2-5	NA	CASSSWEYQETQYF	TGTGCCAGCAGCTCCTGGGAGTACCAAGAGACCCAGTACTTC
14	TRBV7-2	TRBD2	TRBJ2-1	NA	CASSTQSGANEQFF	TGTGCCAGCAGCACCCAGAGCGGGGCCAATGAGCAGTTCTTC
13	TRBV9	NA	TRBJ1-2	NA	CASNTGFPNGYTF	TGTGCCAGCAACACAGGGTTTCCAAATGGCTACACCTTC
15	TRBV5-1	NA	TRBJ2-3	once	CASSSTQEVRDTQYF	TGCGCCAGCAGCTCCACCCAGGAGGTGCGAGATACGCAGTATTTT
14	TRBV20-1	TRBD2	TRBJ2-1	NA	CSAGLSGSYNEQFF	TGCAGTGCAGGTTTAAGCGGGAGCTACAATGAGCAGTTCTTC
13	TRBV27	TRBD2	TRBJ2-7	few	CASSFSGKYEQYF	TGTGCCAGCAGTTTTAGCGGGAAATACGAGCAGTACTTC
13	TRBV10-3	TRBD2	TRBJ2-1	NA	CASSGTVYNEQFF	TGTGCCTCAAGCGGGACTGTTTACAATGAGCAGTTCTTC
14	TRBV7-9	NA	TRBJ2-1	few	CASSFNGQYNEQFF	TGTGCCAGCAGCTTTAACGGACAGTATAATGAGCAGTTCTTC
14	TRBV27	NA	TRBJ2-3	NA	CASSTRTVTDTQYF	TGTGCCAGCAGTACCCGGACTGTCACAGATACGCAGTATTTT
19	TRBV12-3/TRBV12-4	NA	TRBJ2-4	once	CASSLEMGDGSLAKNIQYF	TGTGCCAGCAGTTTAGAAATGGGGGACGGAAGCCTAGCCAAAAACATTCAGTACTTC
14	TRBV12-3/TRBV12-4	TRBD1	TRBJ2-3	NA	CASSARQGADTRYF	TGTGCCAGCAGTGCCCGACAGGGGGCAGATACGCGGTATTTT
17	TRBV5-1	TRBD2	TRBJ2-1	few	CASSLELAGLSYNEQFF	TGCGCCAGCAGCTTGGAGCTAGCGGGCCTCTCCTACAATGAGCAGTTCTTC
13	TRBV5-1	NA	TRBJ2-7	NA	CASSGTSSNEQYF	TGCGCCAGCAGCGGAACTAGCTCCAATGAGCAGTACTTC
13	TRBV3-1	TRBD1	TRBJ2-5	NA	CASSPAGGVTQYF	TGTGCCAGCAGTCCCGCAGGGGGAGTGACCCAGTACTTC
14	TRBV4-3	NA	TRBJ2-7	NA	CASSQDSGTGEQYF	TGCGCCAGCAGCCAAGATTCTGGGACCGGCGAGCAGTACTTC
15	TRBV27	NA	TRBJ1-2	NA	CASSLTVGGGNGYTF	TGTGCCAGCAGTCTCACGGTCGGGGGCGGTAATGGCTACACCTTC
13	TRBV11-2	NA	TRBJ2-5	NA	CASRKEAQETQYF	TGTGCCAGCAGAAAAGAAGCCCAAGAGACCCAGTACTTC
15	TRBV24-1	TRBD1	TRBJ2-2	NA	CATGRTGENTGELFF	TGTGCCACCGGACGGACAGGGGAGAACACCGGGGAGCTGTTTTTT
16	TRBV21-1	NA	TRBJ1-1	NA	CASSKSGTGVNTEAFF	TGTGCCAGCAGCAAATCAGGGACAGGAGTGAACACTGAAGCTTTCTTT
15	TRBV6-2/TRBV6-3	NA	TRBJ2-6	NA	CASQRGSSGANVLTF	TGTGCCAGCCAGAGGGGCTCCTCTGGGGCCAACGTCCTGACTTTC
14	TRBV20-1	TRBD1	TRBJ2-2	NA	CSARETGFTGELFF	TGCAGTGCTAGGGAGACAGGGTTCACCGGGGAGCTGTTTTTT
14	TRBV5-1	NA	TRBJ1-1	NA	CASSSWGVNTEAFF	TGCGCCAGCAGCAGCTGGGGAGTGAACACTGAAGCTTTCTTT
17	TRBV7-2	TRBD2	TRBJ2-3	NA	CASSWGRLAGDADTQYF	TGTGCCAGCAGCTGGGGGCGACTAGCGGGAGACGCAGATACGCAGTATTTT
14	TRBV20-1	NA	TRBJ2-7	few	CSASRAGSSYEQYF	TGCAGTGCTAGTAGGGCAGGTAGCTCCTACGAGCAGTACTTC
15	TRBV4-3	NA	TRBJ2-2	NA	CASSQEGVGTGELFF	TGCGCCAGCAGCCAAGAGGGGGTGGGCACCGGGGAGCTGTTTTTT
16	TRBV10-2	NA	TRBJ2-5	NA	CASRDGTVRGRETQYF	TGCGCCAGCAGAGATGGGACAGTCCGGGGGAGGGAGACCCAGTACTTC
15	TRBV6-5	NA	TRBJ1-4	NA	CASSSWPPRNEKLFF	TGTGCCAGCAGCTCTTGGCCTCCGAGGAATGAAAAACTGTTTTTT